Listed below are T cell receptor beta chains from one sample, sequenced in a study of cytomegalovirus exposure and HLA in healthy donors. The assay was immunoSEQ multiplex PCR, and TCRdb's table has in-frame clones only and misses some. The table includes 200,000 or so clones, more than 80% detected once. Sequencing used PBMCs. The receptors here all came from a woman between 45 and 65 years old in good health and CMV-seropositive. Both conserved end residues are part of each CDR3. The D gene is left open where the match is weak. Size values are once, few and many counts, or a class for expanded clones, and some rows have none.

abundance: -
j_gene: TRBJ2-3
v_gene: TRBV30
d_gene: -
CDR3nt: TGTGCCTGGAACAGGTTGGGCACAGATACGCAGTATTTT
CDR3aa: CAWNRLGTDTQYF

abundance: -
j_gene: TRBJ1-5
v_gene: TRBV28
d_gene: TRBD1
CDR3nt: TGTGCCAGCAGTTTGCCGACAGGGGGCGATCAGCCCCAGCATTTT
CDR3aa: CASSLPTGGDQPQHF

abundance: -
j_gene: TRBJ2-7
v_gene: TRBV2
d_gene: -
CDR3nt: TGTGCCAGCAGGTCAGATCAGTACGAGCAGTACTTC
CDR3aa: CASRSDQYEQYF

abundance: -
j_gene: TRBJ2-7
v_gene: TRBV28
d_gene: TRBD1
CDR3nt: TGTGCCAGCAGTTCCCCCCGGGACAGGGGAACCTACGAGCAGTACTTC
CDR3aa: CASSSPRDRGTYEQYF

abundance: -
j_gene: TRBJ1-6
v_gene: TRBV5-1
d_gene: TRBD1
CDR3nt: TGCGCCAGCAGCCCAAGCTTCGGACAGGGGGAGAATTCACCCCTCCACTTT
CDR3aa: CASSPSFGQGENSPLHF

abundance: few
j_gene: TRBJ1-2
v_gene: TRBV6-5
d_gene: -
CDR3nt: TGTGCCAGCAGTTACTCGGGAACAGGGAGTGCAACCTTC
CDR3aa: CASSYSGTGSATF

abundance: -
j_gene: TRBJ1-6
v_gene: TRBV4-1
d_gene: -
CDR3nt: TGCGCCAGCAGCCAAGCGGAGGGCCGGAATTCACCCCTCCACTTT
CDR3aa: CASSQAEGRNSPLHF

abundance: -
j_gene: TRBJ2-3
v_gene: TRBV27
d_gene: TRBD2
CDR3nt: TGTGCCAGCAGTTTAGGTCTAGCGGGGGGGCGTACGCAGTATTTT
CDR3aa: CASSLGLAGGRTQYF

abundance: -
j_gene: TRBJ2-3
v_gene: TRBV6-5
d_gene: -
CDR3nt: TGTGCCAGCAGACGGGGGGCTGAAGATACGCAGTATTTT
CDR3aa: CASRRGAEDTQYF

abundance: -
j_gene: TRBJ1-5
v_gene: TRBV5-1
d_gene: -
CDR3nt: TGCGCCAGCAGCTTGGACGGACAGAGCAATCAGCCCCAGCATTTT
CDR3aa: CASSLDGQSNQPQHF

abundance: -
j_gene: TRBJ2-7
v_gene: TRBV6-1
d_gene: -
CDR3nt: TGTGCCAGCAGTGAAGCTTGGGCAAACGAGCAGTACTTC
CDR3aa: CASSEAWANEQYF

abundance: once
j_gene: TRBJ2-3
v_gene: TRBV7-2
d_gene: -
CDR3nt: TGTGCCAGCAGCTTATATAACGGAGATACGCAGTATTTT
CDR3aa: CASSLYNGDTQYF

abundance: -
j_gene: TRBJ2-7
v_gene: TRBV6-6
d_gene: TRBD1
CDR3nt: TGTGCCAGCAGTTACTCCGGGACAGGGTCCTACGAGCAGTACTTC
CDR3aa: CASSYSGTGSYEQYF

abundance: -
j_gene: TRBJ2-7
v_gene: TRBV7-9
d_gene: TRBD1
CDR3nt: TGTGCCAGCAGCTCCGGCGTTGGGACAGACTCCTACGAGCAGTACTTC
CDR3aa: CASSSGVGTDSYEQYF

abundance: -
j_gene: TRBJ2-3
v_gene: TRBV6-5
d_gene: -
CDR3nt: TGTGCCAGCCGGCGGGCGTCAGATACGCAGTATTTT
CDR3aa: CASRRASDTQYF

abundance: -
j_gene: TRBJ1-2
v_gene: TRBV6-1
d_gene: TRBD1
CDR3nt: TGTGCCAGCAGAGAACCGGGACAGGGGGCGCTTCCCTATGGCTACACCTTC
CDR3aa: CASREPGQGALPYGYTF

abundance: -
j_gene: TRBJ2-2
v_gene: TRBV5-5
d_gene: -
CDR3nt: TGTGCCAGCAGCTTGGGGGGCTCGGTCACCGGGGAGCTGTTTTTT
CDR3aa: CASSLGGSVTGELFF

abundance: -
j_gene: TRBJ2-5
v_gene: TRBV19
d_gene: -
CDR3nt: TGTGCCAGTAGTCGAGGGCAAGAGACCCAGTACTTC
CDR3aa: CASSRGQETQYF

abundance: -
j_gene: TRBJ2-1
v_gene: TRBV4-1
d_gene: -
CDR3nt: TGCGCCAGCAGCCAAGGGGGGGGGCTTGGGGGCTCCTACAATGAGCAGTTCTTC
CDR3aa: CASSQGGGLGGSYNEQFF

abundance: -
j_gene: TRBJ2-7
v_gene: TRBV11-2
d_gene: -
CDR3nt: TGTGCCAGCAGCTCGCGCCGGGGTGTCGACGAGCAGTACTTC
CDR3aa: CASSSRRGVDEQYF